Each of the 10 T cell receptor beta chains below was sequenced from the same sample in a study of blood T cells in healthy people across ages. Alongside a J-beta primer mix, a sample-barcoded 5' primer served in a second PCR lasting about 7 to 12 cycles. A single record per CDR3 protein comes from TCRdb applying MiXCR to the 5' RACE reads. Counted here are over 500,000 distinct CDR3 sequences, roughly half occurring once; the ten biggest clones make up approximately 15%. Sample: blood. These receptors were obtained from a woman of 80 years or more in good health.

This clonotype was detected ten times or more. The V and J genes are TRBV4-1 and TRBJ2-3; no firm D call. V was cut by 0 bases and J by 8 bases, with 12 bases left in between. The germline CDR1 and CDR2 sequences are MGHRA and YSYEKL. This CDR3 has 14 amino acids. The CDR3, as DNA: TGCGCCAGCAGCCAAGATCTGCGGTTGGGTACGCAGTATTTT. Residues: CASSQDLRLGTQYF.

This chain connects TRBV29-1 to TRBJ2-2, with D perhaps assigned TRBD1 or TRBD2 (5 bases each). The V and J ends lost 4 bases and 0 bases respectively, with 12 bases between them. CDR3 size: 15 residues. CDR1 is SQVTM, CDR2 ANQGSEA, per germline. CDR3 in amino acids: CSVARDGTNTGELFF. CDR3 sequence (DNA): TGCAGCGTTGCTAGGGACGGGACGAACACCGGGGAGCTGTTTTTT.

This clonotype was found a few times. This chain uses TRBV5-1 with TRBJ2-1, with a weak D call TRBD2 (6 bases). This CDR3 region has 15 residues. V lost 1 base and J 3 bases, leaving 11 bases between the germline ends. Per germline, CDR1 SGHRS and CDR2 YFSETQ. CDR3 protein: CASSLLSGLYNEQFF. CDR3 DNA: TGCGCCAGCAGCTTGTTAAGCGGGCTCTACAATGAGCAGTTCTTC.

This chain uses TRBV5-4 with TRBJ2-1; no reliable D call. The CDR3 spans 16 residues. Germline assignment: CDR1 SGHNT and CDR2 YYREEE (reference sequence). Trimming pared 1 base from V and 0 bases from J, leaving 11 bases between. CDR3 DNA sequence: TGTGCCAGCAGCTTGTTGAGCGCCAACTCCTACAATGAGCAGTTCTTC. It translates to CASSLLSANSYNEQFF.

The chain has TRBV30 and TRBJ1-4; D gene uncertain. Per germline, CDR1 GTSNPN and CDR2 SVGIG (reference sequence). The CDR3 is 14 residues long. Deletions cut 4 bases from V and 3 bases from J, with 12 bases between. CDR3 region: CAWTDMESNEKLFF. Here the CDR3 DNA reads TGTGCCTGGACCGATATGGAGTCTAATGAAAAACTGTTTTTT.

This clonotype was counted many times. The V call is TRBV10-3, the J call TRBJ2-5; 10 positions match TRBD2. The ends lost 10 bases at V and 2 bases at J; junction bases unmatched: 7. The CDR3 runs to 14 residues. From germline, CDR1 is ENHRY and CDR2 SYGVKD. The CDR3 bases are TGTGCCACCGGGGCTAGCGGGGGACAAGAGACCCAGTACTTC. It specifies CATGASGGQETQYF.

The table lists this clonotype with many counts. J is TRBJ2-1 and V is TRBV7-3, with 9 bases fitting TRBD2. With V trimmed by 1 base and J by 7 bases, 5 bases remained unmatched. Germline loops: CDR1 SGHTA, CDR2 FQGTGA. The CDR3 is 15 residues long. CDR3 coding DNA: TGTGCCAGCAGCTTAATCAGCGGGAGGAGAAATGAGCAGTTCTTC. This gives the protein CASSLISGRRNEQFF. Combining the CDR3 with reference TRBV7-3 and TRBJ2-1 gives the whole variable domain GAGVSQTPSNKVTEKGKYVELRCDPISGHTALYWYRQSLGQGPEFLIYFQGTGAADDSGLPNDRFFAVRPEGSVSTLKIQRTERGDSAVYLCASSLISGRRNEQFFGPGTRLTVL.

This clonotype has just one count. The J gene is TRBJ2-1, the V gene TRBV6-6; 7 bases match TRBD2. The CDR3 consists of 11 residues. The V segment lost 6 bases and the J segment 9 bases; nucleotides outside the gene matches: 2. Germline CDR1 MNHNY, CDR2 SVGAGI (reference sequence). The CDR3 protein is CASSGLVEQFF. The CDR3 DNA reads TGTGCCAGCAGCGGACTAGTTGAGCAGTTCTTC.

The V call is TRBV20-1, the J call TRBJ2-3; 9 nucleotides line up with TRBD2. This CDR3 contains 15 residues. CDR1 and CDR2 (germline): DFQATT, SNEGSKA (reference sequence). Germline trimming cut 0 bases from V and 2 bases from J; bases unmatched to any gene: 3. CDR3 nucleotides: TGCAGTGCTAGAGATCTAGCGGGGACCACAGATACGCAGTATTTT. This encodes CSARDLAGTTDTQYF.

This chain links TRBV6-1 with TRBJ2-7, with 7 bases lining up with TRBD1. CDR1 and CDR2 from the germline V gene are MNHNS and SASEGT. This CDR3 has 16 amino acids. Trimming removed 3 bases from V and 0 bases from J; junction bases left unmatched: 8. DNA of the CDR3: TGTGCCAGCAGTGACCCAGGTGGGACAGCCTCCTACGAGCAGTACTTC. Translating it yields CASSDPGGTASYEQYF.